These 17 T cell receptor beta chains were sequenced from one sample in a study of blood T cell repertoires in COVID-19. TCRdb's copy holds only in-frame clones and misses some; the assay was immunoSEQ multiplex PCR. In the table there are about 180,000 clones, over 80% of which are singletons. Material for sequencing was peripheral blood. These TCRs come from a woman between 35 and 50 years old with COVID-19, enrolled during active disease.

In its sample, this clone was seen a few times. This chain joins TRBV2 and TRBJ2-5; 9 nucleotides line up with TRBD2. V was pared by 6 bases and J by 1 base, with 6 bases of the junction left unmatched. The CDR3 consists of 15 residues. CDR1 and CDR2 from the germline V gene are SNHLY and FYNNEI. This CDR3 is CASRTSGLSQETQYF. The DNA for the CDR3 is TGTGCCAGCAGGACTAGCGGACTCTCCCAAGAGACCCAGTACTTC.

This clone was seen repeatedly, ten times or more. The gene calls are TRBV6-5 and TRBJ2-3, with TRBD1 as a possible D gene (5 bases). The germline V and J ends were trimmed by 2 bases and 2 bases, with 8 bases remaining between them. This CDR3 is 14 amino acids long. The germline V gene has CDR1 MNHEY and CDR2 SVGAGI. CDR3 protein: CASSYDRPTDTQYF. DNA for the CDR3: TGTGCCAGCAGTTACGACAGACCCACAGATACGCAGTATTTT.

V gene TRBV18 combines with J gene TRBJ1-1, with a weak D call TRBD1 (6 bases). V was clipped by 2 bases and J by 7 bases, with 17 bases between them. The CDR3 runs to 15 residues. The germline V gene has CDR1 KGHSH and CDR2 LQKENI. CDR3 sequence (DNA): TGTGCCAGCTCACCAGTTAGTGGAACAGGGAGTGAAGCTTTCTTT. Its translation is CASSPVSGTGSEAFF.

CDR3 region: CASSRKGGETEQYF. CDR3 coding DNA: TGTGCCAGCAGCCGGAAAGGGGGGGAGACTGAGCAGTACTTC. The chain recombines TRBV3-1 (or the pseudogene TRBV3-2) with TRBJ2-7; D possibly corresponds to TRBD2 (7 bases). The V gene lost 4 bases and the J gene lost 7 bases, with 17 bases spanning the gap. Germline V gene data show CDR1 as LGHDT and CDR2 as YNNKEL (reference sequence). This CDR3 comprises 14 residues.

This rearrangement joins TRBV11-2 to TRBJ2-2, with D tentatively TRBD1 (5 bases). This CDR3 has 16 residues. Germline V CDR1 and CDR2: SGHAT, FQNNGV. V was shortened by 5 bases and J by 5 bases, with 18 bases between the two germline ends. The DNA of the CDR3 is TGTGCCAGCAGCCCGGTGGTAGGGGCAAGAACCGGGGAGCTGTTTTTT. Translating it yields CASSPVVGARTGELFF.

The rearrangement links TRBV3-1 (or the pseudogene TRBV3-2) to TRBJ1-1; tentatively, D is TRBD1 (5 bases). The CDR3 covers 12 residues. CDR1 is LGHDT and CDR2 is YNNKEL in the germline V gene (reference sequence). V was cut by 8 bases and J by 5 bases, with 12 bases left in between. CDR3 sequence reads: CASLARDTEAFF. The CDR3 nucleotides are TGTGCCAGCTTGGCCAGGGATACTGAAGCTTTCTTT.

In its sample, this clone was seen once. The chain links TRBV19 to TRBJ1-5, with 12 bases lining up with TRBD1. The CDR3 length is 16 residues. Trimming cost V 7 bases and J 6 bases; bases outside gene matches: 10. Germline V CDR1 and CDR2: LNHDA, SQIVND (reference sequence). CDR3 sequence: CASNRGGTGGGQPQHF. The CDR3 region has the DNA TGTGCCAGTAACCGGGGGGGGACAGGGGGCGGTCAGCCCCAGCATTTT.

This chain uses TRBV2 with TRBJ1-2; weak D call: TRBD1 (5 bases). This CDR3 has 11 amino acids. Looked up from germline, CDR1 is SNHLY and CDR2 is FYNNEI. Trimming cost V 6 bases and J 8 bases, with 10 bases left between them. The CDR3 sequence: CASSPRAGYTF. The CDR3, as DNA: TGTGCCAGCAGCCCCAGGGCGGGCTACACCTTC.

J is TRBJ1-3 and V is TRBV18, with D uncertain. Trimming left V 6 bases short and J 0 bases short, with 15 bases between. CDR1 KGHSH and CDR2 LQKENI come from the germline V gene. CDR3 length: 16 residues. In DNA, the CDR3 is TGTGCCAGCTCGTGGGGAGTCGGCGCCTCTGGAAACACCATATATTTT. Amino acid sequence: CASSWGVGASGNTIYF.

As DNA, the CDR3 is TGTGCCAGCAGCGCCACTCAAGATCGAGCTTTCTTT. Protein product: CASSATQDRAFF. This rearrangement joins TRBV9 to TRBJ1-1; no definite D call. Germline V CDR1 and CDR2: SGDLS, YYNGEE. This CDR3 comprises 12 residues. Trimming stripped 3 bases from V and 10 bases from J, with 13 bases between.

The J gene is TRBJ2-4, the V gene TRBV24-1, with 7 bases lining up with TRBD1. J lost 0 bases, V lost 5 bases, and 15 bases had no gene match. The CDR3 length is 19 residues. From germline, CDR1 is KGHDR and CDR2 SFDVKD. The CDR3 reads CATSVSGTESNLAKNIQYF. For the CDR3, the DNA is TGTGCCACCAGTGTATCCGGGACAGAATCCAATCTAGCCAAAAACATTCAGTACTTC.

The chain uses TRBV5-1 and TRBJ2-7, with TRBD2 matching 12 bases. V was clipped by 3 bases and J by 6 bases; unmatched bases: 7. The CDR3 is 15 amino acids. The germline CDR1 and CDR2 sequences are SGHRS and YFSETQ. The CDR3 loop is CASSSTSGGFAEQYF. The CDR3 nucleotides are TGCGCCAGCAGCTCGACTAGCGGGGGATTCGCCGAGCAGTACTTC.

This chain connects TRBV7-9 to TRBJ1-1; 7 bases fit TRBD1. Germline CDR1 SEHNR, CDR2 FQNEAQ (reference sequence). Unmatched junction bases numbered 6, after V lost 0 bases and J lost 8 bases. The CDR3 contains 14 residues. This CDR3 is CASSLATGASEAFF. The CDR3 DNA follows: TGTGCCAGCAGCTTAGCCACAGGGGCCTCGGAAGCTTTCTTT. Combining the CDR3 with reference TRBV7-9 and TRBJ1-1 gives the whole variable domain DTGVSQNPRHKITKRGQNVTFRCDPISEHNRLYWYRQTLGQGPEFLTYFQNEAQLEKSRLLSDRFSAERPKGSFSTLEIQRTEQGDSAMYLCASSLATGASEAFFGQGTRLTVV.

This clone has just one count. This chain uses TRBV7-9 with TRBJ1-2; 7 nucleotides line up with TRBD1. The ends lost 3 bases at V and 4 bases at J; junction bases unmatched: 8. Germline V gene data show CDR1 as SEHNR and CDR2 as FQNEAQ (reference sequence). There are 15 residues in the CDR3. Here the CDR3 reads CASSLSAGGLYGYTF. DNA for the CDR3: TGTGCCAGCAGCTTGTCGGCAGGGGGACTCTATGGCTACACCTTC.

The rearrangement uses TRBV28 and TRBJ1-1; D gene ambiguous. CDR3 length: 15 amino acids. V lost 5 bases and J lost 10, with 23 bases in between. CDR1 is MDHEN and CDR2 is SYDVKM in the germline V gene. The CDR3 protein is CASSLPGSTQLGAFF. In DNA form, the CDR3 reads TGTGCCAGCAGTCTCCCGGGTTCCACCCAATTGGGAGCTTTCTTT.

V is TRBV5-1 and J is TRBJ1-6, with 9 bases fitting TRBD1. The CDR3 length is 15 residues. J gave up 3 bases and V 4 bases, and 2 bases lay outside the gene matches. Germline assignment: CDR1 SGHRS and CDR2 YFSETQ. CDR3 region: CASSRDRVYNSPLHF. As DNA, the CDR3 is TGCGCCAGCAGCAGGGACAGGGTCTATAATTCACCCCTCCACTTT.

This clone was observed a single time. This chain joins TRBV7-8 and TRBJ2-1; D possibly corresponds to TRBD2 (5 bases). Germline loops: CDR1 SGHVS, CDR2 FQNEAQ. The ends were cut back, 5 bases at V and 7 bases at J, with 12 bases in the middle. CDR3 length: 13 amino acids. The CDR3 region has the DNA TGTGCCAGCAGCCCTAGCAGGATTAATGAGCAGTTCTTC. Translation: CASSPSRINEQFF.